What follows is one TCR beta chain and its context. What it recognizes is unknown. One end of the junction fails to match germline, which may point to a read error. The source of the sample is a study of identifying expanded T cells in peripheral blood. Study-level findings and limits: Technical replicates showed 0.9 to 1.5 changed clones; two weeks 15 to 20; four weeks 19. Across healthy donors, higher total template counts meant significantly greater approximately 2-week count variance.

Here immunoSEQ multiplex PCR was the method, and the copy in TCRdb shows in-frame clones only, minus some. The sample holds approximately 100,000 clones; roughly 89% are singletons and the top ten take around 15%. During the collection period, no donor immune events like infections were recorded. The CDR3 contains 12 residues. The germline V gene has CDR1 MDHEN and CDR2 SYDVKM. The sequence was obtained from a person aged 18 to 75 in good health. The chain carries TRBV28 and TRBJ2-5; D ambiguous. Sequencing was carried out using blood. The CDR3, as DNA: TGTGCCAGCAGTTTATCTAGGGCTGCCGGACACTTC. It codes for CASSLSRAAGHF.